Following are 5 T cell receptor beta chains from one sample sequenced in a study of cytomegalovirus exposure and HLA in healthy donors. PCR involved 60 Vbeta and 13 Jbeta primers. Assay used: immunoSEQ multiplex PCR; TCRdb lists only in-frame clones, some missing. The repertoire has approximately 60,000 clones, around four fifths of them found once; the top ten carry 1.5% to 2%. Sequencing was performed on PBMCs. The receptors come from a man aged 25 to 40 in good health and CMV-seronegative.

The CDR3 region has the DNA TGTGCCAGCAGCAAACCCCGACCGGAGAAGAACACCGGGGAGCTGTTTTTT. Translating gives CASSKPRPEKNTGELFF. The chain recombines TRBV7-6 with TRBJ2-2; no clear D. CDR3 length: 17 amino acids. Germline V CDR1 and CDR2: SGHVS, FNYEAQ. Trimming pared 5 bases from V and 1 base from J, leaving 17 bases between. The full variable domain, rest sourced from reference TRBV7-6 and TRBJ2-2, is GAGVSQSPRYKVTKRGQDVALRCDPISGHVSLYWYRQALGQGPEFLTYFNYEAQQDKSGLPNDRFSAERPEGSISTLTIQRTEQRDSAMYRCASSKPRPEKNTGELFFGEGSRLTVL.

This rearrangement joins TRBV5-6 to TRBJ2-5; the D gene is possibly TRBD2 (6 bases). Per germline, CDR1 SGHDT and CDR2 YYEEEE. This CDR3 is built from 13 residues. V dropped 5 bases and J dropped 2 bases, with 10 bases sitting between them. CDR3: CASSEGLQETQYF. DNA of the CDR3: TGTGCCAGCAGTGAGGGACTGCAAGAGACCCAGTACTTC. Looking up the rest from reference TRBV5-6 and TRBJ2-5 gives the full variable domain: DAGVTQSPTHLIKTRGQQVTLRCSPKSGHDTVSWYQQALGQGPQFIFQYYEEEERQRGNFPDRFSGHQFPNYSSELNVNALLLGDSALYLCASSEGLQETQYFGPGTRLLVL.

This CDR3 is CASSKTSGQETQYF. The CDR3 DNA follows: TGTGCCAGTAGCAAAACTAGCGGCCAAGAGACCCAGTACTTC. The chain links TRBV19 to TRBJ2-5; 8 bases match TRBD2. The CDR3 totals 14 residues. Germline assignment: CDR1 LNHDA and CDR2 SQIVND (reference sequence). With 6 bases clipped from V and 1 base from J, the junction kept 4 bases outside the gene matches.

The gene calls are TRBV5-6 and TRBJ1-2; TRBD1 might be the D (6 bases). Germline V gene data show CDR1 as SGHDT and CDR2 as YYEEEE. The V end lost 3 bases, the J end lost 7 bases, and 16 bases lay between the germline ends. CDR3 length: 14 residues. CDR3 amino acids: CASSSDSSLRGYTF. CDR3 sequence (DNA): TGTGCCAGCAGCTCGGACAGTTCCCTGCGTGGCTACACCTTC. Using reference TRBV5-6 and TRBJ1-2 for the parts outside the CDR3, the full variable domain is DAGVTQSPTHLIKTRGQQVTLRCSPKSGHDTVSWYQQALGQGPQFIFQYYEEEERQRGNFPDRFSGHQFPNYSSELNVNALLLGDSALYLCASSSDSSLRGYTFGSGTRLTVV.

The V call is TRBV15, the J call TRBJ2-5; maybe TRBD2 (5 bases). Germline lookup yields CDR1 LNHNV and CDR2 YYDKDF (reference sequence). The CDR3 runs 14 residues. Trimming removed 2 bases from V and 4 bases from J, with 11 bases in between. The chain's CDR3 is CATSRLAPGETQYF. The DNA for the CDR3 is TGTGCCACCAGCAGACTAGCCCCGGGAGAGACCCAGTACTTC.